Shown below are 12 T cell receptor beta chains from a single sample sequenced in a study of tumor-infiltrating lymphocytes in primary liver carcinoma. Joint extraction of RNA and DNA used roughly 19-31 mg of bulk tissue that was unsorted. A primer in the constant region served to generate TCR beta cDNA from around 500 ng of total RNA. Amplification in three nested multiplex PCR rounds with slightly modified ARM-PCR gave rise to TCR beta libraries. The first two PCR rounds, roughly 9 cycles each, used TRBV1-TRBV30 forward primers and a C-beta reverse primer. In TCRdb, the multiplex PCR reads were re-called with MiXCR into one record per CDR3 protein. The table shows 100,000 to 150,000 distinct CDR3 sequences, with approximately 64% occurring only once. The sequenced sample consisted of liver tumor tissue from sampling region 3. Regarding subset: tumor region T3, left-lateral pole. These receptors were taken from a woman aged 60-70 years with primary liver carcinoma and hepatitis B virus infection.

Notes on this clonotype: This may arise from a read error, as a much more abundant clone is one base away. The chain recombines TRBV5-4 with TRBJ2-7, with 9 bases aligning to TRBD1. The CDR3 runs 14 residues. Germline CDR1 and CDR2: SGHNT and YYREEE (reference sequence). V lost 4 bases to trimming and J lost 5 bases; unmatched junction nucleotides: 7. CDR3 bases: TGTGCCAGCAGCATGCCGGGACAGGGCCACGAGCAGTACTTC. Its protein product is CASSMPGQGHEQYF.

About this clonotype itself: Germline and junction disagree at one end, which may indicate a read error. V usage is TRBV11-2 and J usage is TRBJ2-3; D unresolved. Germline V CDR1 and CDR2: SGHAT, FQNNGV. The CDR3 consists of 15 residues. The CDR3 bases are TGTGCCGGCAACTCTCGAGACCCCCGCACAGATACACAGTATTTT. Its translation is CAGNSRDPRTDTQYF.

Turning to this clonotype: A much larger clone differs from this one at a single base, so this may be a read error. The genes are TRBV7-8 and TRBJ2-2; D ambiguous. The V gene's germline CDR1 is SGHVS and CDR2 FQNEAQ. There are 14 residues in the CDR3. Trimming cost V 5 bases and J 7 bases, with 14 bases left between them. The CDR3 region has the DNA TGTGCCAGCAGCCCCCAGTGGGAAGGCGGGGAGCTGTTTTTT. This sequence encodes CASSPQWEGGELFF. Full variable domain (rest looked up from reference TRBV7-8 and TRBJ2-2): GAGVSQSPRYKVAKRGQDVALRCDPISGHVSLFWYQQALGQGPEFLTYFQNEAQLDKSGLPSDRFFAERPEGSVSTLKIQRTQQEDSAVYLCASSPQWEGGELFFGEGSRLTVL.

The sample holds many counts of this clonotype. The V call is TRBV5-5, the J call TRBJ1-4; the match to TRBD1 covers 10 bases. V lost 7 bases to trimming and J lost 1 base; unmatched junction nucleotides: 7. Germline V gene data show CDR1 as SGHKS and CDR2 as YYEKEE (reference sequence). This CDR3 is 16 amino acids long. CDR3 coding DNA: TGTGCCAGCGGAACCGGGACAGGGGTAACTAATGAAAAACTGTTTTTT. Translated, it gives CASGTGTGVTNEKLFF.

Turning to this clonotype: No conserved phenylalanine or tryptophan is present at the end of the CDR3, so a read error is the likely explanation. The chain joins TRBV29-1 to TRBJ2-7; TRBD1 agrees at 10 bases. The germline CDR1 and CDR2 sequences are SQVTM and ANQGSEA. The trim removed 7 bases at V and 3 bases at J, leaving 21 bases unmatched. This CDR3 is 18 amino acids long. DNA of the CDR3: TGCAGCGCCCGGGGGGGCCCAGGACAGGGGGGGTGGAACTACGAGCAGTACTCC. Protein: CSARGGPGQGGWNYEQYS.

This clonotype occurred once. This chain uses TRBV6-6 with TRBJ2-7; perhaps TRBD2 as D (6 bases). The CDR3 is 13 amino acids. Germline CDR1 is MNHNY and CDR2 is SVGAGI (reference sequence). CDR3 in amino acids: CVNIGGCSYEQYF. DNA for the CDR3: TGTGTCAACATTGGAGGGTGCTCCTACGAGCAGTACTTC.

This clonotype has only a few counts. The rearrangement joins TRBV30 to TRBJ1-3, with 7 bases lining up with TRBD1. The CDR3 consists of 14 residues. Germline-derived CDR1 and CDR2 are GTSNPN and SVGIG (reference sequence). The V gene end was trimmed by 7 bases and the J gene end by 5 bases; junction bases not matched to a gene: 11. The CDR3, as DNA: TGTGCCTCCTCGGACAGGATCAGGAGAAACACCATATATTTT. Encoded protein: CASSDRIRRNTIYF. The complete variable domain, with remaining parts taken from reference TRBV30 and TRBJ1-3, reads SQTIHQWPATLVQPVGSPLSLECTVEGTSNPNLYWYRQAAGRGLQLLFYSVGIGQISSEVPQNLSASRPQDRQFILSSKKLLLSDSGFYLCASSDRIRRNTIYFGEGSWLTVV.

In its sample, this clonotype was seen many times. The rearrangement uses TRBV29-1 and TRBJ1-1, with D possibly being TRBD1 (6 bases). V dropped 7 bases and J dropped 6 bases, with 18 bases sitting between them. Germline assignment: CDR1 SQVTM and CDR2 ANQGSEA. This CDR3 is 13 amino acids long. This CDR3 is CSAEETGGAEAFF. The DNA for the CDR3 is TGCAGCGCAGAGGAGACAGGAGGGGCTGAAGCTTTCTTT.

As for this clonotype: A clone one base away is much larger, so this may be a read error. This chain joins TRBV12-3 or TRBV12-4 and TRBJ1-2; no definite D call. The length of the CDR3 is 13 residues. Here the CDR3 DNA reads TGTGCCAGCAGTGTGGATGATAACTATGGCTACATCTTC. It translates to CASSVDDNYGYIF.

The chain uses TRBV2 and TRBJ2-6, with D possibly being TRBD2 (6 bases). V was shortened by 5 bases and J by 4 bases, with 15 bases between the two germline ends. CDR3 length: 16 amino acids. Germline CDR1 reads SNHLY; CDR2 reads FYNNEI. CDR3 sequence reads: CASSNRGARGANVLTF. The CDR3 DNA is TGTGCCAGCAGTAACCGCGGGGCGAGAGGGGCCAACGTCCTGACTTTC.

The V call is TRBV28, the J call TRBJ2-7; D not certain. V was cut by 6 bases and J by 3 bases, with 18 bases left in between. Germline assignment: CDR1 MDHEN and CDR2 SYDVKM. The CDR3 consists of 15 residues. The CDR3 DNA reads TGTGCCAGCAGGGAAATCGGAGAACAAAGCTACGAGCAGTACTTC. This encodes CASREIGEQSYEQYF.

Details on this clonotype: A read error may explain this, as a much larger clone is one base away. The chain links TRBV10-1 to TRBJ2-5; perhaps TRBD2 as D (5 bases). V was clipped by 5 bases and J by 5 bases, with 15 bases between them. The CDR3 has 14 amino acids. The germline CDR1 and CDR2 sequences are WNHNN and SYGVQD (reference sequence). The CDR3 sequence: CASSPEDSTETQYF. The CDR3 DNA is TGCGCCAGCAGTCCAGAGGACTCAACGGAGACCCAGTACTTC.